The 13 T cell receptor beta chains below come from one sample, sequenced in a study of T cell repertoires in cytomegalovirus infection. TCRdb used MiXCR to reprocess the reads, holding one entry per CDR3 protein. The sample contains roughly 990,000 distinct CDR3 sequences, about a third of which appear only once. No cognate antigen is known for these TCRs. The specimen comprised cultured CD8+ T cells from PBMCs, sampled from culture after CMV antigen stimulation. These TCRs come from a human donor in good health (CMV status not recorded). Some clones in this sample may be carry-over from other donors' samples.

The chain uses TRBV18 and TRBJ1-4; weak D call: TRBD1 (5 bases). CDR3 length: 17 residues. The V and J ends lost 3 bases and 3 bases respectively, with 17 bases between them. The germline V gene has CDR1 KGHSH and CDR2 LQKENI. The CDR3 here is CASSPLGLREANEKLFF. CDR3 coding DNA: TGTGCCAGCTCACCCTTGGGACTCCGGGAGGCTAATGAAAAACTGTTTTTT.

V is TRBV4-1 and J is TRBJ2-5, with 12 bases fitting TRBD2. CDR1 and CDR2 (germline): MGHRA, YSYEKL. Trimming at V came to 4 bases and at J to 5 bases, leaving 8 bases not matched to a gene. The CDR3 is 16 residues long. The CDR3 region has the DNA TGCGCCAGCAGCCCGGCTAGCGGGGGGGGCAGGGAGACCCAGTACTTC. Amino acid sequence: CASSPASGGGRETQYF.

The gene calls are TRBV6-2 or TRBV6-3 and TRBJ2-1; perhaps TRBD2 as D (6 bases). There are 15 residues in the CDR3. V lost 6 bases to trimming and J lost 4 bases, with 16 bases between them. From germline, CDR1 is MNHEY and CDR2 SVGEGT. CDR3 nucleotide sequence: TGTGCCAGCAGGCTTGGCTCTAGCGAGTACAATGAGCAGTTCTTC. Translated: CASRLGSSEYNEQFF.

CDR3 in amino acids: CSARDRAGNYGYTF. The CDR3 region has the DNA TGCAGTGCTAGAGATCGGGCAGGAAACTATGGCTACACCTTC. The chain recombines TRBV20-1 with TRBJ1-2; D unresolved. The CDR3 spans 14 residues. From germline, CDR1 is DFQATT and CDR2 SNEGSKA (reference sequence). Between the trimmed V and J ends, which lost 0 bases and 2 bases, there was a span of 10 bases.

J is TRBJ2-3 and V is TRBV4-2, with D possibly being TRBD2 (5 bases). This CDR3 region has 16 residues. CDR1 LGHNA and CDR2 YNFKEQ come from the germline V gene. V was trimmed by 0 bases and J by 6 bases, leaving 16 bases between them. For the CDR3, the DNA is TGTGCCAGCAGCCAAGATACTTCCGGAGGAACGGATACGCAGTATTTT. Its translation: CASSQDTSGGTDTQYF.

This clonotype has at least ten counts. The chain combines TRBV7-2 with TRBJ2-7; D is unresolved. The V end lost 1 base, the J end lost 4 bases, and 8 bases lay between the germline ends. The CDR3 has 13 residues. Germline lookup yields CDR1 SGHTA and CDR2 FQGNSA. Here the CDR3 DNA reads TGTGCCAGCAGCTTAGGAAAGGGTTACGAGCAGTACGTC. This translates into CASSLGKGYEQYV.

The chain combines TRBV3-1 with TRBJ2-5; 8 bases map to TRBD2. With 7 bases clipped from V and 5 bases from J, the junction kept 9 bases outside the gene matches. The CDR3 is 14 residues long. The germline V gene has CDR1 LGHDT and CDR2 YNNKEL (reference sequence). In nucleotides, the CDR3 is TGTGCCAGCATCAAACCGGGACTAGGTGAGACCCAGTACTTC. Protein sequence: CASIKPGLGETQYF.

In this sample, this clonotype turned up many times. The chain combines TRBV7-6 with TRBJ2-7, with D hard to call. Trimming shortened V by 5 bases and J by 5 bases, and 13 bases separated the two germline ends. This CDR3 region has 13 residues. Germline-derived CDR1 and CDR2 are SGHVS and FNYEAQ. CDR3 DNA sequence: TGTGCCAGCAGCATTTCGAGGACCGACGAGCAGTACTTC. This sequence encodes CASSISRTDEQYF.

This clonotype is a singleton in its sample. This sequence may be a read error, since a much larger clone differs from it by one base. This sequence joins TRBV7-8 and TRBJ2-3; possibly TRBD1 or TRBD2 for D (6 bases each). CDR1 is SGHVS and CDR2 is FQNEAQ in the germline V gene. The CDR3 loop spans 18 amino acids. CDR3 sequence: CVSSLGRETGASFDTQYF. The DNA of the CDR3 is TGTGTCAGCAGCTTAGGCCGGGAAACGGGGGCCTCGTTCGATACGCAGTATTTT.

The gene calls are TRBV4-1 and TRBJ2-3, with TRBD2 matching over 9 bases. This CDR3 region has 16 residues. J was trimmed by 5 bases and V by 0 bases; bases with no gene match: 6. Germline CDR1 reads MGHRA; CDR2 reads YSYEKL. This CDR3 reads CASSQEASGAGDTQYF. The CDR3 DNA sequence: TGCGCCAGCAGCCAAGAAGCTAGCGGGGCGGGAGATACGCAGTATTTT.

CDR3: CASTPRGGESYNEQFF. The CDR3 DNA reads TGTGCCAGCACCCCCCGGGGCGGGGAGTCCTACAATGAGCAGTTCTTC. The chain uses TRBV6-1 and TRBJ2-1; D is perhaps TRBD2 (6 bases). The V gene's germline CDR1 is MNHNS and CDR2 SASEGT. There are 16 residues in the CDR3. V lost 7 bases, J lost 1 base, and 17 bases lay in between.

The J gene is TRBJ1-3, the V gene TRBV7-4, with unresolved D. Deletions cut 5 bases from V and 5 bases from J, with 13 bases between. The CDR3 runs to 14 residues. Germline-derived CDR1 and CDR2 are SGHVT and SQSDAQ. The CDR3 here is CASSDPGDRNTIYF. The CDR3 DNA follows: TGTGCCAGCAGCGACCCTGGTGATCGAAACACCATATATTTT.

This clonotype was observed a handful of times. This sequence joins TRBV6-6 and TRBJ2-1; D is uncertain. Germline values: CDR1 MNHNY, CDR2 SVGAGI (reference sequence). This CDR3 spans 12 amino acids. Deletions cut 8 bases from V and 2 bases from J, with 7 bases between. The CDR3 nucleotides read TGTGCCAGCGGGGTCGCCTACAATGAGCAGTTCTTC. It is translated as CASGVAYNEQFF.